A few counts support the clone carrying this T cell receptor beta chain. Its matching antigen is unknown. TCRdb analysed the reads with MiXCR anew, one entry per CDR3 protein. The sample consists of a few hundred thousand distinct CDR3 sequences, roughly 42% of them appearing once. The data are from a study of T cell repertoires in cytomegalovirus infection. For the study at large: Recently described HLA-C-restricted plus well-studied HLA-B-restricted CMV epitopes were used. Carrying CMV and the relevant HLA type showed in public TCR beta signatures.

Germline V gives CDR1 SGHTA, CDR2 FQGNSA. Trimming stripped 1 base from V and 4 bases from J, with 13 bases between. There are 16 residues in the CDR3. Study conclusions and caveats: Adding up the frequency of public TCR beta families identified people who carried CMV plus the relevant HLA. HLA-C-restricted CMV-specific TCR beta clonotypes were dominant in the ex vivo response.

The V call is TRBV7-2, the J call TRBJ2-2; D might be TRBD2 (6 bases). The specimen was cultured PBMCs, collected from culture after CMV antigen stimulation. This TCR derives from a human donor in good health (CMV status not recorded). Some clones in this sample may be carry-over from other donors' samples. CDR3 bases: TGTGCCAGCAGCTTAGTTGCGACGACTAGCACCGGGGAGCTGTTTTTT. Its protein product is CASSLVATTSTGELFF.